The sample holds one count of the clone carrying this T cell receptor beta chain. Its antigen is currently unknown. The data derive from a study of T cell responses to AZD1222 COVID-19 vaccine. Study-wide points: Breadth and depth of Spike-specific TCRs rose after two AZD1222 doses. Mostly white British, mostly female donors; authors suggested clonal diversity may be underestimated. CD4 TCRs associated with vaccination spanned spike, dominating at 160-218 and 743-854. Regions left unmutated in variants are reportedly the target of nearly half of spike-specific TCRs.

Trimming removed 1 base from V and 2 bases from J, with 10 bases in between. Germline V gene sequence: CDR1 SGHTA, CDR2 FQGTGA. CDR3 length equals 15 residues. The method was immunoSEQ multiplex PCR; TCRdb's version includes in-frame clones alone and lacks a portion of them. The table has about 120,000 clones, 93% seen once. The input for sequencing was peripheral blood, taken on day 0 of AZD1222 vaccination. The sequence was collected from an adult in good health. V is TRBV7-3 and J is TRBJ2-3; TRBD2 is a possible D gene (6 bases). The CDR3 DNA is TGTGCCAGCAGCTTAAATGGGACTTTCACAGATACGCAGTATTTT. This codes for CASSLNGTFTDTQYF.